This record looks at one T cell receptor beta chain sequence and its context. cDNA prepared by RNA extraction and subsequent reverse transcription served as the template for sequencing. This table comes from immunoSEQ multiplex PCR, and its TCRdb copy is limited to in-frame clones, with some not included. The sample shows around 150,000 clones, 55% of them seen only once. This entry belongs to a study of CD8+ T cells in alopecia areata. The germline V gene encodes CDR1 GTSNPN and CDR2 SVGIG (reference sequence). Unmatched junction bases numbered 5, after V lost 4 bases and J lost 3 bases. The CDR3 loop spans 15 amino acids.

The gene calls are TRBV30 and TRBJ2-2; 10 bases match TRBD2. Sample: CD4+ T cells sorted from blood. The receptor's source is a human donor in good health. The CDR3 coding sequence is TGTGCCTGGACTCTACTAGCGGGGTACACCGGGGAGCTGTTTTTT. This gives the protein CAWTLLAGYTGELFF.